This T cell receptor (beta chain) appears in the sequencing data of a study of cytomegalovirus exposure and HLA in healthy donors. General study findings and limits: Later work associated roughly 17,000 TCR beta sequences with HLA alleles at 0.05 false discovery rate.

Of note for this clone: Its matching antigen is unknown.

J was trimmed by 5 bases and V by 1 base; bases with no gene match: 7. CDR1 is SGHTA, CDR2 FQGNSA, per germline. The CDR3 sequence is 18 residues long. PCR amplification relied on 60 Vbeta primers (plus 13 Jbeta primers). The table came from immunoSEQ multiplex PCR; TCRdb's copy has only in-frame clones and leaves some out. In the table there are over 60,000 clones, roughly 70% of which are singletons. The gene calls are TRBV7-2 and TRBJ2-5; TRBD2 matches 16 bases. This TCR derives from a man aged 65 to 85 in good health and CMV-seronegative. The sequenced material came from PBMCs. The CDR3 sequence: CASSLGGLAGGRGETQYF. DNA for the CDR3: TGTGCCAGCAGCTTAGGGGGACTAGCGGGAGGGCGGGGGGAGACCCAGTACTTC.